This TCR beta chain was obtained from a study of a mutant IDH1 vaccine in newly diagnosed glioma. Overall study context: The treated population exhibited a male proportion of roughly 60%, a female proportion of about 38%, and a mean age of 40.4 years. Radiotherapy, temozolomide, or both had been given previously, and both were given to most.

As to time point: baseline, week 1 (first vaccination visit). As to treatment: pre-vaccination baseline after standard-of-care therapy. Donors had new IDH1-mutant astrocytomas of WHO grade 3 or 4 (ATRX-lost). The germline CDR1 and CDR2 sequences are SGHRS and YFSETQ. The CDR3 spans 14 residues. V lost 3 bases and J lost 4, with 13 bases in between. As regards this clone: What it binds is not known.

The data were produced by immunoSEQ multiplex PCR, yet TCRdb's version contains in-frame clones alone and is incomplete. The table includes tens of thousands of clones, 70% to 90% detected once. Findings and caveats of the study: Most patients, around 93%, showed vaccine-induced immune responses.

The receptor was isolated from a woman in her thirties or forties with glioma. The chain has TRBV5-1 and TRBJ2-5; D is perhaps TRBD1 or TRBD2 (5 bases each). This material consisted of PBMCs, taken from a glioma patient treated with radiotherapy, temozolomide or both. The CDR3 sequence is CASSSGTLGETQYF. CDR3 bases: TGCGCCAGCAGCTCCGGGACCTTGGGAGAGACCCAGTACTTC.